The clone carrying this TCR beta chain was seen only once. Its antigen remains unidentified. Treatment defined: 15 to 20 received Ad26.COV2.S at low or high dose, single or two shots; 5 received placebo; per-sample allocation not given. The samples were gathered on day 63 after the first injection of vaccine or placebo. Germline V gene lookup returns CDR1 LNHDA and CDR2 SQIVND (reference sequence). The V and J ends lost 4 bases and 5 bases, in that order; junction bases with no gene match: 4. The CDR3 is made up of 13 amino acids. This sample is part of a study of Ad26.COV2.S vaccination and SARS-CoV-2 variants. Study in general: Donor got 5x10^10 or 1x10^11 viral particles of Ad26.COV2.S.

TCRdb's table, derived via immunoSEQ multiplex PCR, lists solely in-frame clones and lacks some. Here the sample spans around 400,000 clones, around 82% being singletons. Findings of the study overall: Placebo recipients and vaccine recipients were similar in non-spike TCR breadth.

The rearrangement links TRBV19 to TRBJ1-1, with TRBD1 matching 7 bases. The sequencing used peripheral blood, collected in a trial of Ad26.COV2.S vaccine versus placebo. The clonotype comes from a person between 18 and 65 years old who received the Ad26.COV2.S COVID-19 vaccine or a placebo. The CDR3 sequence: CASSTSGGTEAFF. CDR3 in DNA: TGTGCCAGTAGTACCTCAGGGGGGACTGAAGCTTTCTTT.